This note documents a single TCR beta chain sequence. The antigen remains undetermined. Germline CDR1 is PRHDT and CDR2 is FYEKMQ (reference sequence). There are 14 residues in the CDR3. V lost 4 bases and J 5 bases, leaving 14 bases between the germline ends. The sample is drawn from a study of PD-1 blockade in classical Hodgkin lymphoma. Study-level findings and limits: At C4D1, TCR diversity had climbed significantly for CD4+ cells, though not for CD8+ cells.

The repertoire was sequenced with immunoSEQ multiplex PCR; TCRdb's copy has only in-frame clones and lacks some. Counted here are 90,000 to 110,000 clones, about nine tenths occurring once; the ten biggest clones make up roughly 20%. Time point described: cycle 4 day 1 (C4D1), after 5 to 7 weeks of nivolumab. Brentuximab vedotin exposure varied among the patients, all of whom had relapsed after autologous stem cell transplantation. The chain is built from TRBV13 and TRBJ1-1; D uncertain. Sequenced here: peripheral blood mononuclear cells (PBMCs), sampled before the fourth cycle of nivolumab. This receptor was obtained from a human donor with classical Hodgkin lymphoma. CDR3 nucleotides: TGTGCCAGCAGCTCCCGGGATTTATGGACTGAAGCTTTCTTT. Residues: CASSSRDLWTEAFF.